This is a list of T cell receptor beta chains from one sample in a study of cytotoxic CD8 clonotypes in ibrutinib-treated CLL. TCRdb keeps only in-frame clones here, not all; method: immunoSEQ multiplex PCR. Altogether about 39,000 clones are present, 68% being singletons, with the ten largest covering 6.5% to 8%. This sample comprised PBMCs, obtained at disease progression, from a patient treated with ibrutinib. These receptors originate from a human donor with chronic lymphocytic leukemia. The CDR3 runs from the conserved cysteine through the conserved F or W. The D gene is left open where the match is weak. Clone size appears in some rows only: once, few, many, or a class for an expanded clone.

CASSWALAGGSEQYF,TGCGCCAGCAGCTGGGCCCTAGCGGGAGGTAGTGAGCAGTACTTC,few,TRBD2,TRBJ2-7,TRBV5-1
CASKLGTGTGGHGYTF,TGCGCCAGCAAACTAGGGACCGGGACAGGGGGTCATGGCTACACCTTC,-,TRBD1,TRBJ1-2,TRBV5-1
CASSEVASIKPQHF,TGTGCCAGCAGTGAAGTGGCCTCCATTAAGCCCCAGCATTTT,-,-,TRBJ1-5,TRBV6-1
CATLSFSLRDIQETQYF,TGTGCCACATTGTCATTCTCACTTCGGGACATTCAAGAGACCCAGTACTTC,-,-,TRBJ2-5,TRBV28
CASPDGGNIQYF,TGTGCCAGCCCAGATGGGGGGAACATTCAGTACTTC,few,-,TRBJ2-4,TRBV6-1
CASSQSSRSFQHF,TGTGCCAGCAGCCAATCAAGCAGAAGTTTCCAGCATTTT,-,-,TRBJ1-5,TRBV4-2
CASQRPSSYEQYF,TGTGCCAGCCAACGGCCATCCTCCTACGAGCAGTACTTC,few,-,TRBJ2-7,TRBV28
CASTPAYPGYEQYF,TGTGCCAGCACCCCGGCGTACCCAGGGTACGAGCAGTACTTC,-,-,TRBJ2-7,TRBV27
CASSSLDRAGNTIYF,TGTGCCAGCAGCTCCCTTGACAGGGCTGGAAACACCATATATTTT,-,TRBD1,TRBJ1-3,TRBV7-8
CASSSSDRDGGELFF,TGTGCCAGCAGTTCATCGGACAGGGACGGCGGGGAGCTGTTTTTT,-,TRBD1,TRBJ2-2,TRBV28
CASSLGGHEQFF,TGTGCCAGCAGCTTGGGGGGGCATGAGCAGTTCTTC,-,-,TRBJ2-1,TRBV11-2
CASSQDGGRNQPQHF,TGCGCCAGCAGCCAAGATGGGGGGCGCAATCAGCCCCAGCATTTT,-,-,TRBJ1-5,TRBV4-3
CASSLPQEKLFF,TGTGCCAGCAGTTTGCCCCAGGAAAAACTGTTTTTT,-,-,TRBJ1-4,TRBV28
CASSAGQVYTDTQYF,TGTGCCAGCAGTGCCGGACAGGTCTACACAGATACGCAGTATTTT,few,TRBD1,TRBJ2-3,TRBV6-1
CASSLGGTSGREETQYF,TGTGCCAGCTCCCTAGGAGGGACTAGCGGGAGAGAAGAGACCCAGTACTTC,-,TRBD2,TRBJ2-5,TRBV18
CASSLDQQFEKLFF,TGCGCCAGCAGCTTGGACCAGCAGTTTGAAAAACTGTTTTTT,once,-,TRBJ1-4,TRBV5-1
CAWSGVGQALEQYF,TGTGCCTGGAGTGGGGTTGGACAGGCCCTCGAGCAGTACTTC,-,TRBD1,TRBJ2-7,TRBV30
CASRSPGSGRTGELFF,TGTGCCAGCAGGAGTCCAGGGAGCGGTAGGACCGGGGAGCTGTTTTTT,-,-,TRBJ2-2,TRBV5-6
CASSPRGGGITGELFF,TGTGCCAGCAGCCCCCGAGGAGGGGGCATTACCGGGGAGCTGTTTTTT,few,-,TRBJ2-2,TRBV7-8
CASSLSGTGGYEQYF,TGTGCCAGCAGCCTTTCCGGGACAGGGGGCTACGAGCAGTACTTC,few,TRBD1,TRBJ2-7,TRBV7-3
CASSSELAGLNEQFF,TGTGCCAGCAGCTCCGAACTAGCGGGACTGAATGAGCAGTTCTTC,-,TRBD2,TRBJ2-1,TRBV7-3
CASSRGLAGVQFF,TGTGCCAGCAGCCGAGGACTAGCGGGGGTACAGTTCTTC,once,TRBD2,TRBJ2-1,TRBV7-3
CASSIRTGGGSAFF,TGTGCCAGTAGTATACGGACAGGAGGGGGCTCAGCTTTCTTT,-,TRBD1,TRBJ1-1,TRBV19
CASSLVPGGSTDTQYF,TGCGCCAGCAGCTTGGTCCCGGGAGGTAGCACAGATACGCAGTATTTT,-,TRBD2,TRBJ2-3,TRBV5-1
CASSYMRSGANVLTF,TGTGCCAGCAGTTACATGAGATCTGGGGCCAACGTCCTGACTTTC,-,-,TRBJ2-6,TRBV6-5
CASSLRGGNPYEQYF,TGCGCCAGCAGCCTTCGGGGGGGAAATCCCTACGAGCAGTACTTC,once,TRBD2,TRBJ2-7,TRBV5-1
CASSYSQGVGGNTIYF,TGTGCCAGCAGTTACTCGCAGGGCGTCGGTGGAAACACCATATATTTT,-,-,TRBJ1-3,TRBV6-5
CASSATFGSYEQYF,TGTGCCAGCAGCGCCACCTTTGGGTCCTACGAGCAGTACTTC,-,-,TRBJ2-7,TRBV27
CASSLGLEGLTPLHF,TGTGCCAGCAGCTTAGGGTTGGAGGGACTAACACCCCTCCACTTT,-,-,TRBJ1-6,TRBV7-2
CASSPTGNTEAFF,TGTGCCAGCTCACCAACAGGGAACACTGAAGCTTTCTTT,-,-,TRBJ1-1,TRBV18
CASSLLRDLREQFF,TGTGCCAGCAGTCTTCTACGGGACTTAAGGGAGCAGTTCTTC,-,-,TRBJ2-1,TRBV28